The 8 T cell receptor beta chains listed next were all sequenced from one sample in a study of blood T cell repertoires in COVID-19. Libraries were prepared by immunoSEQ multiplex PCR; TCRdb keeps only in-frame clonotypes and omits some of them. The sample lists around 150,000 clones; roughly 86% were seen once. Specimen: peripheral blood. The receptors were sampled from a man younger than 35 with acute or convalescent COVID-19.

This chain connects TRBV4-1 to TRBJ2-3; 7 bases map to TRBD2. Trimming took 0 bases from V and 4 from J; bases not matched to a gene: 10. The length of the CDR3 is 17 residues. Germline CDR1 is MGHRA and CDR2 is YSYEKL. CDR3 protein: CASSQDGVGGDPDTQYF. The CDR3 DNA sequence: TGCGCCAGCAGCCAAGATGGGGTGGGGGGGGACCCAGATACGCAGTATTTT.

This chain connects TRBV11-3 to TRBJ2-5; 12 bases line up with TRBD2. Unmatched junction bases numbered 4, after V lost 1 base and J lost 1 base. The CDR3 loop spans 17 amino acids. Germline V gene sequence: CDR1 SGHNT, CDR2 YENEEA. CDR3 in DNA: TGTGCCAGCAGCTTAGTTTGGACTAGCGGGGCCCAAGAGACCCAGTACTTC. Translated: CASSLVWTSGAQETQYF. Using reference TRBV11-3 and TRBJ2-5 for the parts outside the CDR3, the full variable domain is EAGVVQSPRYKIIEKKQPVAFWCNPISGHNTLYWYLQNLGQGPELLIRYENEEAVDDSQLPKDRFSAERLKGVDSTLKIQPAELGDSAVYLCASSLVWTSGAQETQYFGPGTRLLVL.

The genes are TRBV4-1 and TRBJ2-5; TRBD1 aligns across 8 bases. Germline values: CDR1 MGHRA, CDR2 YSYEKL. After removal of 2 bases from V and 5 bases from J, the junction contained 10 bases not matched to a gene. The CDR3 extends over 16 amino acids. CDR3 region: CASSQPGRGLQETQYF. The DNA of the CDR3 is TGCGCCAGCAGCCAACCCGGCAGGGGGCTCCAGGAGACCCAGTACTTC.

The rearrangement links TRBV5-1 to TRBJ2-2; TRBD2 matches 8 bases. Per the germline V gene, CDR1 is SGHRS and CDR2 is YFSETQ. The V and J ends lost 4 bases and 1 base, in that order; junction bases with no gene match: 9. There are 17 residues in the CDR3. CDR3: CASSVSGLAKNTGELFF. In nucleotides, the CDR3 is TGCGCCAGCAGCGTAAGCGGACTAGCTAAGAACACCGGGGAGCTGTTTTTT.

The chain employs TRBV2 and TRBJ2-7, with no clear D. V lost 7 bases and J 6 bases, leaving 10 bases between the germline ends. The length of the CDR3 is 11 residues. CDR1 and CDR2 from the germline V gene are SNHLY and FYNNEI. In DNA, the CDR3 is TGTGCCAGCATGCGAGGCGGCGAGCAGTACTTC. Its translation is CASMRGGEQYF.

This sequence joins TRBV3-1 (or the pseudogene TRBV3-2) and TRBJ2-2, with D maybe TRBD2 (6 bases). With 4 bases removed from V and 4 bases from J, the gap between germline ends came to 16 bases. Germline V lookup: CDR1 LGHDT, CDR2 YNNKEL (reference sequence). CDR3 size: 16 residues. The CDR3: CASSPRGWRATGELFF. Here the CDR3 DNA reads TGTGCCAGCAGCCCCCGGGGTTGGAGGGCCACCGGGGAGCTGTTTTTT.

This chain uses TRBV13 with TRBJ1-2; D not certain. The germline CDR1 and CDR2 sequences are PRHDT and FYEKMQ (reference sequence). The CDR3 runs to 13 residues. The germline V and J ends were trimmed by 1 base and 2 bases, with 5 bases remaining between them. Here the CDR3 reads CASSLEQNYGYTF. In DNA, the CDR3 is TGTGCCAGCAGCTTAGAACAAAACTATGGCTACACCTTC.

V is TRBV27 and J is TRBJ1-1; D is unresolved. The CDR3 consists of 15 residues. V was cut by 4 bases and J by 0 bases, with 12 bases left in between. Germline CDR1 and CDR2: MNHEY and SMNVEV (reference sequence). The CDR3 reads CASSSQTDLNTEAFF. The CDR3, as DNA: TGTGCCAGCAGTTCCCAGACGGACTTGAACACTGAAGCTTTCTTT.